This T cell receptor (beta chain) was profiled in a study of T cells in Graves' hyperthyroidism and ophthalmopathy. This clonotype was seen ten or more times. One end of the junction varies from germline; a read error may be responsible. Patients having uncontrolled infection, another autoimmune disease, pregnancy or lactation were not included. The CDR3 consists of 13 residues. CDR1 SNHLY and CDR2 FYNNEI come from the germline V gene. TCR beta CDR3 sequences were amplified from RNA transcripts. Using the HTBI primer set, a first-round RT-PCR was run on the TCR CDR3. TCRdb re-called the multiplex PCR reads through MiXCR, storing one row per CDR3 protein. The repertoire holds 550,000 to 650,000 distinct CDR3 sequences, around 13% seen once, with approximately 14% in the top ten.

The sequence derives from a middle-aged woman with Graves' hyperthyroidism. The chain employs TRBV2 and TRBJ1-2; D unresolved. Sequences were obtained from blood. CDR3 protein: CASREVSGYGYTF. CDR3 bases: TGTGCCAGCAGAGAAGTCTCGGGCTATGGCTACACCTTC.